The present TCR beta chain was sequenced within a study of blood T cell repertoires in COVID-19 (TCRdb year 2020). Regarding the research as a whole: Samples covering the acute and convalescent phases of COVID-19 were provided by collaborators in the United States, Italy and Spain. The material from the prospective study consisted of cDNA or gDNA derived from T cells, B-cell-depleted T cells, or PBMCs. Where available, HLA class I and class II types were obtained from metadata supplied by the sample provider rather than from assay-based typing. The dataset comprised deeply sampled blood TCRbeta repertoires from subjects exposed to, actively infected with, or recovered from COVID-19. Samples were obtained from the ongoing ImmuneRACE study (first 160 participants) and from roughly 1,300 subjects provided by 6 global collaborators. A de-identified subject ID, COVID-19 status, age in years and sex were almost always included in the sample metadata. The repertoires were released in a freely available public database meant as a resource for research on the immune response to SARS-CoV-2. Study-wide conclusions, independent of this receptor: Clinical and demographic metadata were provided uncurated, with the amount varying by source and participant.

Collaborating institutions collected whole blood in K2EDTA tubes following their own protocols. For TCRbeta analysis, collaborators shipped samples as frozen whole blood, isolated PBMCs, or DNA extracted from either of those sample types. Spanning cysteine to phenylalanine, the CDR3 consists of 24 amino acids. CDR3 DNA is the only sequence kept; it has 72 bases, read in frame from the first base. The germline V gene (reference sequence) sets CDR1 to MNHEY and CDR2 to SMNVEV. For this chain, trimming is 3 bases at the V end and 0 bases at the J end, and the number of junction bases without a gene match is 20. Comments on this clone: Its antigen specificity is not known. Base qualities are not at hand, and no much larger clone is one base apart.

The immunoSEQ Assay, a bias-controlled multiplex PCR, was used to amplify TCRbeta CDR3 regions from genomic DNA. The authors' analysis ran thus. The number of nucleated cells in each sample was estimated from the amplification of reference gene primers within the assay. Sequence reads were collapsed and filtered to measure the absolute abundance of every unique TCRbeta CDR3 rearrangement. For each sample, productive Simpson clonality was calculated as the square root of Simpson's diversity index over productive rearrangements. TCRdb retrieved this table from immuneACCESS and kept in-frame rearrangements only. Not all clones are present; in checked studies, unresolved V genes account for under half, and no reason is known for the remainder. The V and J calls and clone size come from that table; D and trimming were worked out from the DNA. In all, the sample holds under 500,000 clones, and 75% to 90% of those were seen once. The ten largest clones add up to 4% to 5.5% of the sample.

This sequence was found in a woman in her twenties or thirties with acute or convalescent COVID-19. The chain joins TRBV27 to TRBJ2-6; TRBD2 agrees with 13 junctional bases. The source material was peripheral blood. CDR3 reads: CASSLRGPGLAGSYGGSGANVLTF. The sequence in DNA is TGTGCCAGCAGTTTGAGAGGACCGGGACTAGCGGGGTCATACGGGGGCTCTGGGGCCAACGTCCTGACTTTC.